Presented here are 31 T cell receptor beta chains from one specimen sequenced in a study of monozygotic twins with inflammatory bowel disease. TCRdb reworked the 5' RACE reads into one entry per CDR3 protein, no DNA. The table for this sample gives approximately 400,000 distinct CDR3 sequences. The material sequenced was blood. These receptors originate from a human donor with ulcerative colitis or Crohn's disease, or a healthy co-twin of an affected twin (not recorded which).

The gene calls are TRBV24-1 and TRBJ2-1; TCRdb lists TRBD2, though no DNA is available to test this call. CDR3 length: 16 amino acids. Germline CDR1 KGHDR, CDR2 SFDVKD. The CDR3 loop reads CATSDFKGPTYNEQFF.

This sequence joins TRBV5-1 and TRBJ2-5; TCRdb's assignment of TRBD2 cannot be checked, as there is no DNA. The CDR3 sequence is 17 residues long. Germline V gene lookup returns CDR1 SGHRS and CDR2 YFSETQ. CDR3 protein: CASSLGPGTTRQETQYF.

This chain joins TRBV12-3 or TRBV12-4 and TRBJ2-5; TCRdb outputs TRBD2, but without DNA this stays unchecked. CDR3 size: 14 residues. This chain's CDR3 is CASSFQSAGRTQYF.

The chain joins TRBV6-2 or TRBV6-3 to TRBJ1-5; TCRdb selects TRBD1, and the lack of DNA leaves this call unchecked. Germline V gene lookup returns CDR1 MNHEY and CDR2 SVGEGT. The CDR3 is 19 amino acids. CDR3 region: CASSYSIYVYPDSNQPQHF.

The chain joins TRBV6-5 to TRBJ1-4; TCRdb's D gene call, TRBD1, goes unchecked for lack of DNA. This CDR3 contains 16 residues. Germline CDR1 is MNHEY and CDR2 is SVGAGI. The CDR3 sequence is CASSYGTGLHNEKLFF.

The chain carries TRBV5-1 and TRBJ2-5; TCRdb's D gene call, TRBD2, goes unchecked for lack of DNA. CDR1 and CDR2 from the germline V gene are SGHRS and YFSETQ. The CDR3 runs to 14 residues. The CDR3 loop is CASSFNSGQETQYF.

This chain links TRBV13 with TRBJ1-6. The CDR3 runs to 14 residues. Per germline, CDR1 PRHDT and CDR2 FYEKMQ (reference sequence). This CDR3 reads CASSLGTGALALHF.

The CDR3 reads CASSLRSGTTFSYNEQFF. This chain uses TRBV5-1 with TRBJ2-1; no DNA is available, so the TRBD1 call from TCRdb remains unchecked. The CDR3 runs 18 residues. Germline loops: CDR1 SGHRS, CDR2 YFSETQ.

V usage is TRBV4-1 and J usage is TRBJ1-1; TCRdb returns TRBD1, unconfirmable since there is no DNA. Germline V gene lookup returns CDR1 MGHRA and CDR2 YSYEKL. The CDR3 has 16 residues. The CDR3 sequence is CASSQEQDRGTTEAFF.

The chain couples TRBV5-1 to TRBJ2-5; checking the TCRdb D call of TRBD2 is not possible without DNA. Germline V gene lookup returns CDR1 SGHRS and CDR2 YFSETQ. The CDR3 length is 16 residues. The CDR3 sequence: CASSPEGRELTETQYF.

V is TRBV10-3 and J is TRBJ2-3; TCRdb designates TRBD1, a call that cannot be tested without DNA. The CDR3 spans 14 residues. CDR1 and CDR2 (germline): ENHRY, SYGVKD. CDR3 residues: CAISGTASTDTQYF.

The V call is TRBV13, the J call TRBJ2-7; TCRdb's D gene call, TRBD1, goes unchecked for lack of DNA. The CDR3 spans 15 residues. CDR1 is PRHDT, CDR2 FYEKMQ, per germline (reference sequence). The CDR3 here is CASSLGAGDTYEQYF.

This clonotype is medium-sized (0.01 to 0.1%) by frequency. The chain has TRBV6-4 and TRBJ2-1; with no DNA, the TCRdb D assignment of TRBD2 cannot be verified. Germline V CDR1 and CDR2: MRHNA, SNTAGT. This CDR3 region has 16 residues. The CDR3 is CASSDSTSSSYNEQFF.

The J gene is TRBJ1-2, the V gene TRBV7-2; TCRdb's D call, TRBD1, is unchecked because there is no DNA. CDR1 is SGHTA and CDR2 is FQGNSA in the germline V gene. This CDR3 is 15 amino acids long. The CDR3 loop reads CASSYFPGQGYGYTF.

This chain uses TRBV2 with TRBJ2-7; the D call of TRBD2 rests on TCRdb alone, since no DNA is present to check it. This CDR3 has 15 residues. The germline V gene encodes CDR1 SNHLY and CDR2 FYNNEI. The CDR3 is CASRTSGFSSYEQYF.

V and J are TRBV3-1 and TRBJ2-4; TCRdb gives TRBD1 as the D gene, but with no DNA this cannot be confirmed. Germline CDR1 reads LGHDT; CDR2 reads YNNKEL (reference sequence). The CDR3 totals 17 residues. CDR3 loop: CASSQRGPQATKNIQYF.

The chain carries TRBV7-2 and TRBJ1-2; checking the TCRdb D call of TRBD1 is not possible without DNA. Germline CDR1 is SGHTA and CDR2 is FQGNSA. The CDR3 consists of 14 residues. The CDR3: CASSFARDGYGYTF.

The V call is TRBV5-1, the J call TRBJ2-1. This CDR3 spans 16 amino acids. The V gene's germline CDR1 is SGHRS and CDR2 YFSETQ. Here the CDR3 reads CASSREAGLQYNEQFF.

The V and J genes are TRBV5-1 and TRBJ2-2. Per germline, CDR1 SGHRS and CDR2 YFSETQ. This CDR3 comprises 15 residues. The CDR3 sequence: CASSLRPDNTGELFF. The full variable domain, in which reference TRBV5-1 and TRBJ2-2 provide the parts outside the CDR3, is KAGVTQTPRYLIKTRGQQVTLSCSPISGHRSVSWYQQTPGQGLQFLFEYFSETQRNKGNFPGRFSGRQFSNSRSEMNVSTLELGDSALYLCASSLRPDNTGELFFGEGSRLTVL.

CDR3: CASRQDRGIADTQYF. J is TRBJ2-3 and V is TRBV12-3 or TRBV12-4; TCRdb reports TRBD1, a call that lacks DNA to check it against. The CDR3 spans 15 residues.

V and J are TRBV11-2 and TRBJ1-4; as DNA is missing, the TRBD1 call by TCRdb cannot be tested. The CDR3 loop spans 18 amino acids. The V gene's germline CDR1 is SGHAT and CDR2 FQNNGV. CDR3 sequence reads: CASSHLPGQGPAGGKLFF. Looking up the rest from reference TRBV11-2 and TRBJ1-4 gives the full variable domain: EAGVAQSPRYKIIEKRQSVAFWCNPISGHATLYWYQQILGQGPKLLIQFQNNGVVDDSQLPKDRFSAERLKGVDSTLKIQPAKLEDSAVYLCASSHLPGQGPAGGKLFFGSGTQLSVL.

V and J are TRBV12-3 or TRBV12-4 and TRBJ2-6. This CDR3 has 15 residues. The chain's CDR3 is CASSLVLSGANVLTF.

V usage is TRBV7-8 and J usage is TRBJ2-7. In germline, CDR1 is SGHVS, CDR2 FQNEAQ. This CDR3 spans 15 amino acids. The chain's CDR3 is CASSSVSLGTYEQYF.

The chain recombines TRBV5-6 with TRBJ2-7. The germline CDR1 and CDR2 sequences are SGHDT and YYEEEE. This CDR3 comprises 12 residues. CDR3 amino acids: CASSLEAYEQYF.

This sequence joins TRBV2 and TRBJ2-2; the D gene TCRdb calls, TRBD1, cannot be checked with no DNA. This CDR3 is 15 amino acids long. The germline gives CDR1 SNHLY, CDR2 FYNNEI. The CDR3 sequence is CASSRGGRSTGELFF.

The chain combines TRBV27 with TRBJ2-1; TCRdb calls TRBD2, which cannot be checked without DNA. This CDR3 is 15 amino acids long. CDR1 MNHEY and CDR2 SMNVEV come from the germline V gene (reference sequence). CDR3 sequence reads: CASTELAGAYNEQFF.

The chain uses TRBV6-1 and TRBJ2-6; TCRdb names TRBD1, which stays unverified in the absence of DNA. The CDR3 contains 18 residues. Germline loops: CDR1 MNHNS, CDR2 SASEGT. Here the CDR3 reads CASSPTGTRVSGANVLTF.

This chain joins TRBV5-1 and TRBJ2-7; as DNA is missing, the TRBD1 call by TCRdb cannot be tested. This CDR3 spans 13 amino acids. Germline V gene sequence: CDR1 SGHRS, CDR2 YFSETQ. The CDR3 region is CASSLWTGIEQYF.

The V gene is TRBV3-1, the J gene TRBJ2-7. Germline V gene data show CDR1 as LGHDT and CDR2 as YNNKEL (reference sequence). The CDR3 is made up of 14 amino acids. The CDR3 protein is CASSHLGRSYEQYF.

The chain's CDR3 is CASSYGGRNTGELFF. This chain links TRBV12-3 or TRBV12-4 with TRBJ2-2; there is no DNA to check the TCRdb D call of TRBD1. The CDR3 has 15 residues.

The CDR3 is CASSQGPRQDYEQYF. The rearrangement links TRBV4-1 to TRBJ2-7; the TCRdb call, TRBD1, lacks DNA for checking. The germline V gene encodes CDR1 MGHRA and CDR2 YSYEKL. The CDR3 runs 15 residues.